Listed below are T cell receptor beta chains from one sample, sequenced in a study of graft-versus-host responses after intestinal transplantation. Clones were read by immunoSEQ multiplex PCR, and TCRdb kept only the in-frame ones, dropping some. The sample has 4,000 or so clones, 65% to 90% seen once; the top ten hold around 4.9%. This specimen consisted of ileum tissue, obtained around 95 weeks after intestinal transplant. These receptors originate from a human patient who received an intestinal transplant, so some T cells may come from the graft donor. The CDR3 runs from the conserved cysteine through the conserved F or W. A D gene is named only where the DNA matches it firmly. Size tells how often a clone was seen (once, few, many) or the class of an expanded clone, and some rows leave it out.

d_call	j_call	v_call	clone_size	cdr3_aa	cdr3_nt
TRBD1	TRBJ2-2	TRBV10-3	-	CAIRGTGTNTGELFF	TGTGCCATCAGGGGGACAGGGACGAACACCGGGGAGCTGTTTTTT
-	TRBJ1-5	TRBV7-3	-	CASSYQDGNNQPQHF	TGTGCCAGCAGCTACCAGGACGGGAACAATCAGCCCCAGCATTTT
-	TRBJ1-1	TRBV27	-	CASSQQRNTEAFF	TGTGCCAGCAGTCAACAGAGGAACACTGAAGCTTTCTTT
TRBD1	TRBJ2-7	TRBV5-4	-	CASSFLGGGYEQYF	TGTGCCAGCAGCTTCCTAGGGGGCGGCTACGAGCAGTACTTC
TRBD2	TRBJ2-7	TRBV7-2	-	CASSSPGLGSYEQYF	TGTGCCAGCAGCTCGCCGGGACTAGGCTCCTACGAGCAGTACTTC
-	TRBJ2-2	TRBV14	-	CASSQWSSQNTGELFF	TGTGCCAGCAGCCAATGGAGTTCTCAGAACACCGGGGAGCTGTTTTTT
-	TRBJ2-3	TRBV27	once	CASSPLNQDPDTQYF	TGTGCCAGCAGTCCACTTAACCAGGATCCAGATACGCAGTATTTT
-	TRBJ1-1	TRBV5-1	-	CASSLDRVVSEAFF	TGCGCCAGCAGCTTGGACAGGGTGGTCTCTGAAGCTTTCTTT
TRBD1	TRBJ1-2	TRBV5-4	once	CASSEGTANYGYTF	TGTGCCAGCAGCGAGGGGACAGCTAACTATGGCTACACCTTC
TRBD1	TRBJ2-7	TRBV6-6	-	CASSYDRGPYEQYF	TGTGCCAGCAGTTACGACAGGGGGCCCTACGAGCAGTACTTC
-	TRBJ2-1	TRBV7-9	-	CASSLLSHNEQFF	TGTGCCAGCAGCTTATTGAGCCACAATGAGCAGTTCTTC
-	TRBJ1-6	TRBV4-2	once	CASSQGTATVVYSPLHF	TGTGCCAGCAGCCAAGGGACAGCCACGGTAGTGTATTCACCCCTCCACTTT
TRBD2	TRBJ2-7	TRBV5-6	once	CASTTSGGPYEQYF	TGTGCCAGCACCACTAGCGGGGGTCCCTACGAGCAGTACTTC
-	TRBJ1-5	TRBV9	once	CASSVVGVGSNQPQHF	TGTGCCAGCAGCGTAGTAGGGGTGGGTAGCAATCAGCCCCAGCATTTT
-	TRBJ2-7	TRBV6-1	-	CASSESWKGGEQYF	TGTGCCAGCAGTGAATCCTGGAAGGGAGGCGAGCAGTACTTC
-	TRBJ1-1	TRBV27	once	CASSLNGHGRGAFF	TGTGCCAGCAGTTTAAACGGACACGGTAGGGGGGCTTTCTTT
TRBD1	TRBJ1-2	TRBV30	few	CAWGRGTGEGYTF	TGTGCCTGGGGGCGGGGGACAGGGGAGGGCTACACCTTC
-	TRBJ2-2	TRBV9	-	CASTAGTGELFF	TGTGCCAGCACCGCTGGGACCGGGGAGCTGTTTTTT
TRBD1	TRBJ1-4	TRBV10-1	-	CASSESTDRGGCNEKLFF	TGCGCCAGCAGTGAGTCGACAGACAGGGGGGGATGTAATGAAAAACTGTTTTTT
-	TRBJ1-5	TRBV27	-	CASSLGFNQPQHF	TGTGCCAGCAGTTTAGGTTTCAATCAGCCCCAGCATTTT